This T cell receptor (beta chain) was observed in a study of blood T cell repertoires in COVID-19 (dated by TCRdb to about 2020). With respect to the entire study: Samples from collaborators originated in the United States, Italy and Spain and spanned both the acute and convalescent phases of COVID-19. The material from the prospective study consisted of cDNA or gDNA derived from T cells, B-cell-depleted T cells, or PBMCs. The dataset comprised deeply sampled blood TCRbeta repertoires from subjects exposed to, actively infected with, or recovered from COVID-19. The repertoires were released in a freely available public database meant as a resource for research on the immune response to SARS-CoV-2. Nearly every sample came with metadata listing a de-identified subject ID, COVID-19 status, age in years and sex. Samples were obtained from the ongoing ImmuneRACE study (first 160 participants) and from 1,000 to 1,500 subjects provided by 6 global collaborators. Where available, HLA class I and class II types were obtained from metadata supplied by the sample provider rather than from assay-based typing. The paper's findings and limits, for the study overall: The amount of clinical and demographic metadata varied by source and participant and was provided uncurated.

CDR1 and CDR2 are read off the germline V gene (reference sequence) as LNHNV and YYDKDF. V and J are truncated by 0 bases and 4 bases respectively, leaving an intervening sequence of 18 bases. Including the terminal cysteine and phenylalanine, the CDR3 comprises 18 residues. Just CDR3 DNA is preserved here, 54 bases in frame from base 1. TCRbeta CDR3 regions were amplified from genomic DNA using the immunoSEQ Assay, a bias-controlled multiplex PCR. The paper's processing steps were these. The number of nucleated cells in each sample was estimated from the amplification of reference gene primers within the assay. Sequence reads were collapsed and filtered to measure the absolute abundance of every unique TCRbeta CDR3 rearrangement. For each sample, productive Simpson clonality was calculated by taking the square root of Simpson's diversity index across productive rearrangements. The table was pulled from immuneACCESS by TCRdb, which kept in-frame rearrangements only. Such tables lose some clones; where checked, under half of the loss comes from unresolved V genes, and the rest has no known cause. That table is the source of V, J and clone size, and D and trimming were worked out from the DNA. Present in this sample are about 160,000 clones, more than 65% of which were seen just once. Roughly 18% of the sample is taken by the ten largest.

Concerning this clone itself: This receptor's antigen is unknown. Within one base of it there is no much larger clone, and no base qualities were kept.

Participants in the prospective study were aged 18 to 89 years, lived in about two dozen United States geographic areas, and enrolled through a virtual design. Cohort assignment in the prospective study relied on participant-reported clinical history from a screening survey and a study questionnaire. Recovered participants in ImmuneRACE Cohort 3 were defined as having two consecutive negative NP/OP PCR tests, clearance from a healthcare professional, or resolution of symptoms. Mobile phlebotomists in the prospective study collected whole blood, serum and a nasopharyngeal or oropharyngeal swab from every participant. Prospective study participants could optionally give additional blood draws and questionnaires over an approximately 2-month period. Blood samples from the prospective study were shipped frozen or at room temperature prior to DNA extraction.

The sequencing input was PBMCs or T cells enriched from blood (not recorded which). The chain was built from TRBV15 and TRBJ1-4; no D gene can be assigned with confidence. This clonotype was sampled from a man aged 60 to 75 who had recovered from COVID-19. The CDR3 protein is CATSRDTVGVRINEKLFF. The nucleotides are TGTGCCACCAGCAGAGATACCGTCGGAGTTCGAATTAATGAAAAACTGTTTTTT.